This T cell receptor (beta chain) was captured by sequencing in a study of CD8+ T cells in alopecia areata. In the study overall: The study gave treated patients oral tofacitinib at 5 to 10 mg twice daily. The duration of tofacitinib was 6 to 18 months, with 6 months off drug afterward. Regarding the study as a whole: Affected scalp, especially in alopecia totalis/universalis, had a higher clonality than normal scalp did. With patients, TCR sharing proved less clear than in mice, a difference possibly related to HLA.

With respect to this clone: No antigen is known for it.

RNA was isolated and reverse transcribed to cDNA, the sequencing template. Sequencing was performed with immunoSEQ multiplex PCR; in TCRdb, only in-frame clones are kept and a portion is missing. Here the sample spans about 12,000 clones, more than 55% being singletons. The CDR3 length is 15 residues. Per germline, CDR1 SGHTA and CDR2 FQGNSA. The V segment lost 5 bases and the J segment 2 bases; nucleotides outside the gene matches: 8. Patients with alopecia areata provided lesional scalp punch biopsies as well as peripheral blood. Specimen: skin. The receptor comes from a human donor with alopecia areata. The rearrangement uses TRBV7-2 and TRBJ1-2, with 7 bases that match TRBD1. The CDR3 sequence is CASSQREGANYGYTF. The CDR3 nucleotides read TGTGCCAGCAGCCAACGGGAGGGGGCGAACTATGGCTACACCTTC.